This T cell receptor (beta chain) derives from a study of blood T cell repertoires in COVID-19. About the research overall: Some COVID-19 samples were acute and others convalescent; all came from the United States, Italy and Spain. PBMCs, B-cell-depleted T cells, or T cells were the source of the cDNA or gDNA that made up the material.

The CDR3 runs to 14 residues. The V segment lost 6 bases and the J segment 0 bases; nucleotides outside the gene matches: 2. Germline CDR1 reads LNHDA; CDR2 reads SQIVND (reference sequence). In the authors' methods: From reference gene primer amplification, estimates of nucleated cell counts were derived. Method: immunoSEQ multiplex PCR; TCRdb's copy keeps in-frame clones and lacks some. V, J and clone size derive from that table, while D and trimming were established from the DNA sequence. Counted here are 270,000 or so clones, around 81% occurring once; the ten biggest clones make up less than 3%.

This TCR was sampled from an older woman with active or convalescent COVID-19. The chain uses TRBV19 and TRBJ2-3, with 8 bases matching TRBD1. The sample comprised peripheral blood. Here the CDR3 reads CASSQGASTDTQYF. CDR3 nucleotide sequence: TGTGCCAGTAGCCAGGGGGCCAGCACAGATACGCAGTATTTT. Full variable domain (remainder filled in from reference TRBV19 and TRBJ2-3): DGGITQSPKYLFRKEGQNVTLSCEQNLNHDAMYWYRQDPGQGLRLIYYSQIVNDFQKGDIAEGYSVSREKKESFPLTVTSAQKNPTAFYLCASSQGASTDTQYFGPGTRLTVL.